Below, 21 T cell receptor beta chains from the same sample are listed, as sequenced in a study of blood T cell repertoires in COVID-19 (dated by TCRdb to between 2020 and 2021). Receptor amplification or capture employed the immunoSEQ multiplex PCR assay. Drawn from immuneACCESS, this table holds only the in-frame rearrangements with V and J called that TCRdb kept. Clones are partly lost; checked studies trace under half to an unresolved V gene and leave the rest unexplained. The sample yields some 100,000 clones; roughly 82% were counted once. The top ten clonotypes cover 7.9% of the sample. Sequenced input: peripheral blood. The receptor source for this set is a woman of 80 years or more with active or convalescent COVID-19.

The chain combines TRBV4-2 with TRBJ2-3; 14 bases are shared with TRBD2. The trim removed 4 bases at V and 8 bases at J, leaving 8 bases unmatched. Germline V gives CDR1 LGHNA, CDR2 YNFKEQ. The CDR3 consists of 16 residues. The CDR3: CASSRGLAGVTGTQYF. The CDR3 DNA reads as TGTGCCAGCAGCCGGGGACTAGCGGGAGTGACTGGTACGCAGTATTTT.

The V and J genes are TRBV5-5 and TRBJ1-1, with D unclear. Germline-derived CDR1 and CDR2 are SGHKS and YYEKEE (reference sequence). This CDR3 is 16 amino acids long. The V end lost 0 bases, the J end lost 3 bases, and 15 bases lay between the germline ends. As DNA, the CDR3 is TGTGCCAGCAGCTTGGGCCCACAAGTGGTGGACACTGAAGCTTTCTTT. Protein sequence: CASSLGPQVVDTEAFF. Full variable domain (missing parts from reference TRBV5-5 and TRBJ1-1): DAGVTQSPTHLIKTRGQQVTLRCSPISGHKSVSWYQQVLGQGPQFIFQYYEKEERGRGNFPDRFSARQFPNYSSELNVNALLLGDSALYLCASSLGPQVVDTEAFFGQGTRLTVV.

CDR3 DNA sequence: TGTGCCAGCAGCTTGGGAGGACTAGCCGGATACAATGAGCAGTTCTTC. Translation gives CASSLGGLAGYNEQFF. J is TRBJ2-1 and V is TRBV5-4; TRBD2 aligns across 8 bases. With V trimmed by 0 bases and J by 4 bases, 6 bases remained unmatched. Per germline, CDR1 SGHNT and CDR2 YYREEE (reference sequence). The CDR3 totals 16 residues.

The chain uses TRBV10-3 and TRBJ1-5; D perhaps matches TRBD1 (6 bases). The CDR3 covers 13 residues. Germline CDR1 ENHRY, CDR2 SYGVKD. V lost 10 bases and J lost 3, with 13 bases in between. The DNA for the CDR3 is TGTGCCACAAGACAGGCGTCCAATCAGCCCCAGCATTTT. Translated: CATRQASNQPQHF.

The CDR3 loop is CASGRQGPNEKLFF. CDR3 in DNA: TGCGCCAGCGGAAGACAGGGGCCTAATGAAAAACTGTTTTTT. This chain links TRBV5-1 with TRBJ1-4, with 8 bases identical to TRBD1. The germline CDR1 and CDR2 sequences are SGHRS and YFSETQ. The CDR3 sequence is 14 residues long. V lost 7 bases and J lost 3; bases outside the gene matches: 5.

The V and J genes are TRBV11-3 and TRBJ2-5, with D unclear. The germline V gene encodes CDR1 SGHNT and CDR2 YENEEA. Trimming pared 1 base from V and 5 bases from J, leaving 17 bases between. The CDR3 consists of 16 residues. CDR3 DNA: TGTGCCAGCAGCTTAGCTGTCGTTGAGGATAGGGAGACCCAGTACTTC. Translated, it gives CASSLAVVEDRETQYF. Variable domain in full (rest from reference TRBV11-3 and TRBJ2-5): EAGVVQSPRYKIIEKKQPVAFWCNPISGHNTLYWYLQNLGQGPELLIRYENEEAVDDSQLPKDRFSAERLKGVDSTLKIQPAELGDSAVYLCASSLAVVEDRETQYFGPGTRLLVL.

J is TRBJ1-2 and V is TRBV5-1, with D perhaps TRBD1 (5 bases). Trimming took 0 bases from V and 8 from J, leaving 11 bases between them. Germline CDR1 and CDR2: SGHRS and YFSETQ. The CDR3 consists of 13 residues. The CDR3 loop is CASSLAGRGGYTF. The CDR3 DNA follows: TGCGCCAGCAGCTTGGCAGGGCGGGGCGGCTACACCTTC.

V gene TRBV3-1 (or the pseudogene TRBV3-2) combines with J gene TRBJ2-2; tentatively, D is TRBD2 (6 bases). This CDR3 comprises 15 residues. Trimming removed 2 bases at V and 4 bases at J, with 11 bases between. Germline CDR1 reads LGHDT; CDR2 reads YNNKEL (reference sequence). In DNA form, the CDR3 reads TGTGCCAGCAGCCAAAGACGGGAGTCCACCGGGGAGCTGTTTTTT. It encodes CASSQRRESTGELFF.

The rearrangement joins TRBV5-1 to TRBJ1-1; a possible D gene is TRBD1 (5 bases). With 7 bases removed from V and 6 bases from J, the gap between germline ends came to 16 bases. Germline values: CDR1 SGHRS, CDR2 YFSETQ. The CDR3 covers 13 residues. The CDR3 nucleotides read TGCGCCAGCCTGATCGCGCCGGGGGCTGAAGCTTTCTTT. This codes for CASLIAPGAEAFF.

The rearrangement uses TRBV6-5 and TRBJ2-2; the D gene is possibly TRBD2 (5 bases). The germline V and J ends were trimmed by 10 bases and 9 bases, with 12 bases remaining between them. This CDR3 is 11 amino acids long. The germline V gene has CDR1 MNHEY and CDR2 SVGAGI. The CDR3, as DNA: TGTGCCATCCCGGCGGGTCGGGAGCTGTTTTTT. Translating it yields CAIPAGRELFF.

CDR3 sequence: CATSDPYRANTGELFF. The CDR3 nucleotides are TGTGCCACCAGTGATCCTTACAGGGCGAACACCGGGGAGCTGTTTTTT. V gene TRBV24-1 combines with J gene TRBJ2-2, with a tentative D call TRBD1 (6 bases). Trimming stripped 3 bases from V and 0 bases from J, with 10 bases between. Germline V gene data show CDR1 as KGHDR and CDR2 as SFDVKD. There are 16 residues in the CDR3.

J is TRBJ1-5 and V is TRBV27; possible D gene TRBD1, 5 bases. Germline CDR1 and CDR2: MNHEY and SMNVEV (reference sequence). The CDR3 runs to 15 residues. The V gene lost 3 bases and the J gene lost 4 bases, with 13 bases spanning the gap. The CDR3 is CASSFNPTANQPQHF. The CDR3 DNA follows: TGTGCCAGCAGTTTCAACCCGACAGCTAATCAGCCCCAGCATTTT.

The chain couples TRBV28 to TRBJ2-1, with D perhaps matching TRBD1 (7 bases). The CDR3 sequence is 15 residues long. The V and J ends lost 5 bases and 4 bases respectively, with 15 bases between them. Germline lookup yields CDR1 MDHEN and CDR2 SYDVKM. Written as DNA, the CDR3 is TGTGCCAGCAGTCGCGACAGGGCGGGGTACAATGAGCAGTTCTTC. Amino acid sequence: CASSRDRAGYNEQFF.

V and J are TRBV18 and TRBJ1-2, with unresolved D. V was trimmed by 0 bases and J by 1 base, leaving 12 bases between them. The germline CDR1 and CDR2 sequences are KGHSH and LQKENI. The CDR3 runs 16 residues. The CDR3 DNA sequence: TGTGCCAGCTCACCACCAAGCTTACAGATTAACTATGGCTACACCTTC. Its protein is CASSPPSLQINYGYTF.

This clone was observed a handful of times. The chain carries TRBV21-1 and TRBJ2-1; the D call in the table, TRBD2, was not verified against the DNA. TRBV21-1 is a recognized pseudogene. The CDR3 is 17 amino acids. CDR3 sequence (DNA): TGTGCCAGCAGCATGGGACTAGCGGGAGGGCCGGGCAATGAGCAGTTCTTC. Its protein is CASSMGLAGGPGNEQFF.

A few counts support this clone. The genes are TRBV7-9 and TRBJ2-1, with D possibly TRBD1 on 6 matching bases. The CDR3 covers 17 residues. Trimming left V 1 base short and J 0 bases short, with 13 bases between. Looked up from germline, CDR1 is SEHNR and CDR2 is FQNEAQ (reference sequence). The CDR3 nucleotides read TGTGCCAGCAGCTTAGTTCCGGGACAAAGCTCCTACAATGAGCAGTTCTTC. Translation gives CASSLVPGQSSYNEQFF.

V gene TRBV5-1 combines with J gene TRBJ2-7, with TRBD2 identical over 13 bases. This CDR3 has 15 residues. The ends lost 5 bases at V and 2 bases at J; junction bases unmatched: 4. The germline gives CDR1 SGHRS, CDR2 YFSETQ. The CDR3 nucleotides read TGCGCCAGCAGGACGGGACTAGCGGGAACCTACGAGCAGTACTTC. It specifies CASRTGLAGTYEQYF.

The gene calls are TRBV6-6 and TRBJ1-4, with D perhaps TRBD1 (5 bases). CDR1 is MNHNY and CDR2 is SVGAGI in the germline V gene (reference sequence). V was pared by 7 bases and J by 4 bases, with 13 bases between. The CDR3 covers 14 residues. The CDR3 loop is CASTLRQGNEKLFF. The CDR3 DNA is TGTGCCAGCACCCTCCGGCAGGGTAATGAAAAACTGTTTTTT.

CDR3 nucleotide sequence: TGTGCCAGCAGCAAGGACAGGGGGAACAATCAGCCCCAGCATTTT. It is translated as CASSKDRGNNQPQHF. This chain connects TRBV5-4 to TRBJ1-5, with 10 bases fitting TRBD1. The V and J ends lost 4 bases and 3 bases, in that order; junction bases with no gene match: 4. The CDR3 runs to 15 residues. Germline-derived CDR1 and CDR2 are SGHNT and YYREEE (reference sequence).

The J gene is TRBJ2-5, the V gene TRBV6-5; 7 nucleotides align to TRBD1. The V gene end was trimmed by 6 bases and the J gene end by 2 bases; junction bases not matched to a gene: 6. Per the germline V gene, CDR1 is MNHEY and CDR2 is SVGAGI. The CDR3 totals 14 residues. CDR3 nucleotides: TGTGCCAGCAGATTCGGACAGGCACAAGAGACCCAGTACTTC. It translates to CASRFGQAQETQYF.

The rearrangement joins TRBV10-2 to TRBJ2-5, with unresolved D. There are 14 residues in the CDR3. The ends were cut back, 6 bases at V and 5 bases at J, with 16 bases in the middle. Germline V CDR1 and CDR2: WSHSY, SAAADI. The CDR3 is CASRQTVESETQYF. CDR3 bases: TGCGCCAGCAGGCAGACTGTGGAGTCCGAGACCCAGTACTTC.